This T cell receptor beta chain was found in a study of T cells in Graves' hyperthyroidism and ophthalmopathy. On the study more broadly: Peripheral blood was secured at the point of initial diagnosis, before any treatment. Study-wide results and limits: Most clonotypes expanded in the thyroid (above 0.001) were also present in blood.

CDR3 length: 14 amino acids. Germline lookup yields CDR1 SGHVS and CDR2 FQNEAQ. V was trimmed by 7 bases and J by 5 bases, leaving 18 bases between them. Amplified regions were TCR beta CDR3 sequences from RNA transcripts. When the TCR CDR3 underwent first-round RT-PCR, the HTBI primer set was used. A single record per CDR3 protein comes from TCRdb applying MiXCR to the multiplex PCR reads. This table has hundreds of thousands of distinct CDR3 sequences, less than 30% appearing once. This clonotype was recorded many times. Its antigen is unidentified. Lactation, pregnancy, other autoimmune disease or uncontrolled infection led to exclusion of patients. Cells are PBMCs isolated from 10 ml of fresh blood.

Specimen: blood. The clonotype originates from a middle-aged man with Graves' hyperthyroidism that later progressed to Graves' ophthalmopathy. V is TRBV7-8 and J is TRBJ2-7; tentatively, D is TRBD1 (5 bases). This chain's CDR3 is CASTNSGSSHEQYF. Written as DNA, the CDR3 is TGTGCCAGCACAAATTCAGGGTCTTCCCACGAGCAGTACTTC.